There are many counts of the clone carrying this T cell receptor (beta chain). CDR3 size: 17 residues. Germline V gene lookup returns CDR1 LGHNT and CDR2 FRNRAP. The V and J ends lost 6 bases and 0 bases, in that order; junction bases with no gene match: 13. These data come from a study of T cells in Graves' hyperthyroidism and ophthalmopathy. Template material for amplifying TCR beta CDR3 regions consisted of RNA transcripts. In the first-round RT-PCR of the TCR CDR3, the HTBI primer set was used. TCRdb itself ran the multiplex PCR reads through MiXCR, one entry per CDR3 protein. This sample yields hundreds of thousands of distinct CDR3 sequences, of which roughly 15% are seen a single time; about 13% belongs to the top ten.

The chain links TRBV12-5 to TRBJ2-5, with 7 bases matching TRBD2. The TCR was taken from a man between 18 and 35 years old with Graves' ophthalmopathy. Sequenced input: blood. The CDR3 sequence is CASGLKGTIYDQETQYF. The CDR3, as DNA: TGTGCTAGTGGCCTGAAAGGGACTATTTATGACCAAGAGACCCAGTACTTC. Supplemented by reference TRBV12-5 and TRBJ2-5, the full variable domain reads DARVTQTPRHKVTEMGQEVTMRCQPILGHNTVFWYRQTMMQGLELLAYFRNRAPLDDSGMPKDRFSAEMPDATLATLKIQPSEPRDSAVYFCASGLKGTIYDQETQYFGPGTRLLVL.